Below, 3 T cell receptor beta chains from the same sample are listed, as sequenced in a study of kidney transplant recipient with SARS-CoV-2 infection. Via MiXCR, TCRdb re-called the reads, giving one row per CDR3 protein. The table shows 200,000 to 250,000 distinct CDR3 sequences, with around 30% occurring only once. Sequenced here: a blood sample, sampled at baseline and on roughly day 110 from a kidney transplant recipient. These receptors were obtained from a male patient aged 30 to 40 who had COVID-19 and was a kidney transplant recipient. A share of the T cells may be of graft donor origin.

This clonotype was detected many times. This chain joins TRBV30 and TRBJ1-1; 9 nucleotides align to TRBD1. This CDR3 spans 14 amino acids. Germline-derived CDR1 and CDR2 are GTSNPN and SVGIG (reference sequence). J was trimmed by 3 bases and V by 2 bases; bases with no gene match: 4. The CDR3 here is CAWSSWDRDTEAFF. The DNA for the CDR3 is TGTGCCTGGAGTAGCTGGGACAGGGACACTGAAGCTTTCTTT.

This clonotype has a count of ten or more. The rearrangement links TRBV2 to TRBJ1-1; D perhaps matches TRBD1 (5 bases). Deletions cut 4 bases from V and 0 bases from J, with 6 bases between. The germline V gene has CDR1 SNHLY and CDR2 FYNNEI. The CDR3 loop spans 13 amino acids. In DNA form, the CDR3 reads TGTGCCAGCAGTGCGACAGTGAACACTGAAGCTTTCTTT. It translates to CASSATVNTEAFF.

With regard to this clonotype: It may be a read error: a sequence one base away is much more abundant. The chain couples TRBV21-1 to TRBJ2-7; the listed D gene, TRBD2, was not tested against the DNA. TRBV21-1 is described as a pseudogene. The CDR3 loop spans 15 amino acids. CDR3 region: CASSKDHRVAAEQYF. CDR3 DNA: TGTGCCAGCAGCAAAGATCATCGGGTAGCGGCCGAGCAGTACTTC.